This TCR beta chain was retrieved from a study of T cell responses to AZD1222 COVID-19 vaccine. Findings and limits, study-wide: Mapped onto spike, vaccine-associated CD4 TCRs spanned it and were dominant at 160-218 and 743-854. Close to half of spike-specific TCRs reportedly recognize unmutated variant regions. Donors were chiefly white British, with a greater number of females, and clonal diversity was perhaps underestimated.

Note on this clone: The antigen is undetermined.

Measured with immunoSEQ multiplex PCR; TCRdb has only the in-frame clones, and not every one. The sample shows 55,000 to 70,000 clones, roughly nine tenths of them seen only once. This specimen consisted of peripheral blood, obtained 28 days after the second AZD1222 dose. This sequence was found in an adult who received the AZD1222 COVID-19 vaccine.

For the CDR3, the DNA is TGTGCCAGCAGCTTTGGTCGCGGTCAGGGCTATGGCTACACCTTC. This encodes CASSFGRGQGYGYTF. The J gene is TRBJ1-2, the V gene TRBV5-5, with D maybe TRBD1 (5 bases). Trimming stripped 2 bases from V and 4 bases from J, with 15 bases between. The length of the CDR3 is 15 residues. Germline-derived CDR1 and CDR2 are SGHKS and YYEKEE (reference sequence).